Each of the 18 T cell receptor beta chains below was sequenced from the same sample in a study of blood T cell repertoires in COVID-19. The data were produced by immunoSEQ multiplex PCR, yet TCRdb's version contains in-frame clones alone and is incomplete. This table has roughly 330,000 clones, approximately 89% appearing once. The specimen sequenced was PBMCs or T cells enriched from blood (not recorded which). These receptors were collected from a woman in her twenties or thirties who had recovered from COVID-19.

This clone showed up just once. The chain joins TRBV4-1 to TRBJ1-4; no clear D gene. V lost 3 bases to trimming and J lost 2 bases, with 7 bases between them. Germline V gives CDR1 MGHRA, CDR2 YSYEKL. The CDR3 has 14 amino acids. CDR3: CASSQTNTNEKLFF. For the CDR3, the DNA is TGCGCCAGCAGCCAGACAAACACTAATGAAAAACTGTTTTTT.

V and J are TRBV27 and TRBJ1-2; a possible D gene is TRBD1 (6 bases). Germline-derived CDR1 and CDR2 are MNHEY and SMNVEV (reference sequence). The V and J ends lost 6 bases and 4 bases respectively, with 18 bases between them. The CDR3 covers 15 residues. In DNA form, the CDR3 reads TGTGCCAGCAGCCCAACTGCAGGGGAGGGCTATGGCTACACCTTC. It encodes CASSPTAGEGYGYTF.

The chain couples TRBV21-1 to TRBJ1-4; the table calls TRBD1, which could not be checked here. TRBV21-1 is a listed pseudogene. The CDR3 has 13 residues. The CDR3 region is CASILALQTWVFF. As DNA, the CDR3 is TGTGCCAGCATTCTCGCCCTACAGACGTGGGTGTTTTTT.

The chain uses TRBV27 and TRBJ2-7; possibly TRBD2 for D (7 bases). CDR1 and CDR2 from the germline V gene are MNHEY and SMNVEV (reference sequence). The CDR3 totals 13 residues. Trimming left V 3 bases short and J 7 bases short, with 13 bases between. CDR3 DNA: TGTGCCAGCAGTTTCGGGGGGCATGGAGAGCAGTACTTC. It encodes CASSFGGHGEQYF.

Comment on this clone: The same CDR3 arises from other DNA sequences in this sample as well. The J gene is TRBJ2-7, the V gene TRBV11-2; D gene unclear. This CDR3 has 11 residues. V was clipped by 4 bases and J by 2 bases, with 3 bases between them. CDR1 and CDR2 (germline): SGHAT, FQNNGV. This chain's CDR3 is CASSSTYEQYF. The DNA of the CDR3 is TGTGCCAGCAGCTCCACCTACGAGCAGTACTTC.

The chain combines TRBV2 with TRBJ1-5; TRBD1 aligns across 10 bases. CDR3 length: 15 amino acids. The V gene's germline CDR1 is SNHLY and CDR2 FYNNEI. The J segment lost 3 bases and the V segment lost 6 bases, leaving 5 bases of the junction unmatched. CDR3 in DNA: TGTGCCAGCAGCTGGGACAGGGGTTACAATCAGCCCCAGCATTTT. It specifies CASSWDRGYNQPQHF.

The chain recombines TRBV9 with TRBJ2-3, with D possibly TRBD2 on 6 matching bases. V lost 0 bases, J lost 3 bases, and 17 bases lay in between. Germline V CDR1 and CDR2: SGDLS, YYNGEE. The CDR3 covers 17 residues. The CDR3 DNA is TGTGCCAGCAGCGTAGAAGGGAGGAGCGGATGGACAGATACGCAGTATTTT. Its protein is CASSVEGRSGWTDTQYF. The full variable domain, in which reference TRBV9 and TRBJ2-3 provide the parts outside the CDR3, is DSGVTQTPKHLITATGQRVTLRCSPRSGDLSVYWYQQSLDQGLQFLIQYYNGEERAKGNILERFSAQQFPDLHSELNLSSLELGDSALYFCASSVEGRSGWTDTQYFGPGTRLTVL.

This chain connects TRBV29-1 to TRBJ2-7; no clear D. The CDR3 runs to 14 residues. CDR1 SQVTM and CDR2 ANQGSEA come from the germline V gene. Trimming cost V 6 bases and J 0 bases, with 15 bases left between them. For the CDR3, the DNA is TGCAGCGTCTTGAGGCCTCTCTCCTCCTACGAGCAGTACTTC. Residues: CSVLRPLSSYEQYF.

The rearrangement joins TRBV18 to TRBJ1-4; D is uncertain. CDR3 size: 16 residues. V lost 8 bases and J lost 7, with 23 bases in between. From germline, CDR1 is KGHSH and CDR2 LQKENI. The DNA for the CDR3 is TGTGCCAGCAAAATGAACGCGGGCCAAGGAGGTGAAAAACTGTTTTTT. The encoded protein is CASKMNAGQGGEKLFF. The full variable domain, rest sourced from reference TRBV18 and TRBJ1-4, is NAGVMQNPRHLVRRRGQEARLRCSPMKGHSHVYWYRQLPEEGLKFMVYLQKENIIDESGMPKERFSAEFPKEGPSILRIQQVVRGDSAAYFCASKMNAGQGGEKLFFGSGTQLSVL.

The rearrangement uses TRBV9 and TRBJ2-5; 7 bases map to TRBD1. This CDR3 has 14 residues. Germline CDR1 and CDR2: SGDLS and YYNGEE. The ends lost 1 base at V and 2 bases at J; junction bases unmatched: 2. The CDR3 sequence is CASSVRGQQETQYF. In DNA, the CDR3 is TGTGCCAGCAGCGTAAGGGGACAGCAAGAGACCCAGTACTTC.

This clone was seen only once. The chain recombines TRBV11-2 with TRBJ2-3; unclear D gene. The V gene lost 4 bases and the J gene lost 5 bases, with 7 bases spanning the gap. The CDR3 loop spans 12 amino acids. CDR1 SGHAT and CDR2 FQNNGV come from the germline V gene. CDR3 bases: TGTGCCAGCAGCTGGGCCCTAGATACGCAGTATTTT. It yields the protein CASSWALDTQYF.

This chain connects TRBV28 to TRBJ1-2; possibly TRBD1 for D (5 bases). The germline V and J ends were trimmed by 3 bases and 4 bases, with 15 bases remaining between them. The CDR3 consists of 15 residues. Germline V gene lookup returns CDR1 MDHEN and CDR2 SYDVKM. This CDR3 reads CASSFGKDGAYGYTF. The DNA for the CDR3 is TGTGCCAGCAGTTTTGGAAAGGATGGGGCCTATGGCTACACCTTC.

This rearrangement joins TRBV7-9 to TRBJ1-4; 7 bases align to TRBD1. The CDR3 is 16 amino acids. The V segment lost 11 bases and the J segment 0 bases; nucleotides outside the gene matches: 12. Germline CDR1 reads SEHNR; CDR2 reads FQNEAQ (reference sequence). For the CDR3, the DNA is TGTGCCGGTGGGGGCCAGGGGGTGGCAACTAATGAAAAACTGTTTTTT. It translates to CAGGGQGVATNEKLFF. Full variable domain (remainder filled in from reference TRBV7-9 and TRBJ1-4): DTGVSQNPRHKITKRGQNVTFRCDPISEHNRLYWYRQTLGQGPEFLTYFQNEAQLEKSRLLSDRFSAERPKGSFSTLEIQRTEQGDSAMYLCAGGGQGVATNEKLFFGSGTQLSVL.

The rearrangement links TRBV5-1 to TRBJ1-1, with 12 bases that match TRBD1. V shed 5 bases and J 6 bases; nucleotides not matched to a gene: 11. This CDR3 region has 16 residues. Germline V gives CDR1 SGHRS, CDR2 YFSETQ. The CDR3 here is CASRSGTGGPEAEAFF. CDR3 in DNA: TGCGCCAGCAGGTCCGGGACAGGGGGCCCCGAGGCTGAAGCTTTCTTT.

V gene TRBV6-6 combines with J gene TRBJ2-1, with 7 nucleotides matching TRBD1. V trimming: 5 bases; J trimming: 8 bases; junction bases outside the gene matches: 12. Germline-derived CDR1 and CDR2 are MNHNY and SVGAGI (reference sequence). CDR3 length: 15 residues. CDR3 loop: CASSPAGGRRDEQFF. The CDR3 DNA reads TGTGCCAGCAGTCCTGCAGGGGGACGTAGGGATGAGCAGTTCTTC.

The chain links TRBV11-2 to TRBJ1-1; the D gene is possibly TRBD1 (6 bases). The V gene's germline CDR1 is SGHAT and CDR2 FQNNGV. This CDR3 contains 14 residues. Deletions cut 4 bases from V and 3 bases from J, with 12 bases between. The CDR3 region has the DNA TGTGCCAGCAGCTCCCTGACAGGTTACACTGAAGCTTTCTTT. Amino acids: CASSSLTGYTEAFF.

This clone has more than one count but fewer than ten. The genes are TRBV7-3 and TRBJ2-1; 9 bases match TRBD1. Germline loops: CDR1 SGHTA, CDR2 FQGTGA. V shed 3 bases, J shed 6 bases, and the junction held 0 bases outside the gene matches. This CDR3 is 13 amino acids long. The CDR3 nucleotides are TGTGCCAGCAGCTTGACAGGGGGCAATGAGCAGTTCTTC. Translation gives CASSLTGGNEQFF.

The V call is TRBV5-1, the J call TRBJ2-5; tentatively, D is TRBD2 (6 bases). Trimming took 4 bases from V and 5 from J, leaving 21 bases between them. The CDR3 totals 16 residues. CDR1 is SGHRS, CDR2 YFSETQ, per germline. The DNA of the CDR3 is TGCGCCAGCAGCGGAGGGGACCGGAGGGCGGTGGAGACCCAGTACTTC. Translation: CASSGGDRRAVETQYF. Drawing the rest from reference TRBV5-1 and TRBJ2-5, the complete variable domain is KAGVTQTPRYLIKTRGQQVTLSCSPISGHRSVSWYQQTPGQGLQFLFEYFSETQRNKGNFPGRFSGRQFSNSRSEMNVSTLELGDSALYLCASSGGDRRAVETQYFGPGTRLLVL.